The 7 T cell receptor beta chains below all came from one sample that was sequenced in a study of monozygotic twins with inflammatory bowel disease. One entry per CDR3 protein, without DNA, is what TCRdb gives after re-calling the 5' RACE reads. The sample table includes about 93,000 distinct CDR3 sequences. The specimen was blood. Every receptor here comes from a human donor with ulcerative colitis or Crohn's disease, or a healthy co-twin of an affected twin (not recorded which).

The chain employs TRBV7-2 and TRBJ2-7; the TCRdb call, TRBD1, lacks DNA for checking. The V gene's germline CDR1 is SGHTA and CDR2 FQGNSA. The CDR3 loop spans 15 amino acids. CDR3 residues: CASSLEARVVDEQYF. Based on the CDR3 plus reference TRBV7-2 and TRBJ2-7, the full variable domain is GAGVSQSPSNKVTEKGKDVELRCDPISGHTALYWYRQSLGQGLEFLIYFQGNSAPDKSGLPSDRFSAERTGGSVSTLTIQRTQQEDSAVYLCASSLEARVVDEQYFGPGTRLTVT.

The rearrangement uses TRBV12-3 or TRBV12-4 and TRBJ2-5; the TCRdb D gene call, TRBD1, has no DNA to confirm it. CDR3 size: 16 residues. The CDR3 spells CASSLTAGAGRETQYF.

V gene TRBV20-1 combines with J gene TRBJ2-3. The germline gives CDR1 DFQATT, CDR2 SNEGSKA (reference sequence). The CDR3 consists of 11 residues. CDR3 protein: CSARQLDTQYF.

This chain links TRBV12-3 or TRBV12-4 with TRBJ1-1. The CDR3 contains 13 residues. This CDR3 reads CASSFSANTEAFF.

The V call is TRBV5-1, the J call TRBJ2-3; TCRdb indicates TRBD1, and absent DNA this call remains unverified. The CDR3 covers 14 residues. Germline assignment: CDR1 SGHRS and CDR2 YFSETQ. This CDR3 reads CASARTGGTDTQYF.

V is TRBV5-1 and J is TRBJ1-5; TCRdb indicates TRBD1, and absent DNA this call remains unverified. CDR3 length: 18 amino acids. Germline V gene sequence: CDR1 SGHRS, CDR2 YFSETQ. CDR3 amino acids: CASRAPRDRPYSNQPQHF. Complete variable domain (other parts from reference TRBV5-1 and TRBJ1-5): KAGVTQTPRYLIKTRGQQVTLSCSPISGHRSVSWYQQTPGQGLQFLFEYFSETQRNKGNFPGRFSGRQFSNSRSEMNVSTLELGDSALYLCASRAPRDRPYSNQPQHFGDGTRLSIL.

This rearrangement joins TRBV7-9 to TRBJ1-1. This CDR3 region has 14 residues. CDR1 and CDR2 from the germline V gene are SEHNR and FQNEAQ (reference sequence). The CDR3 loop is CASSDRGGDTEAFF.